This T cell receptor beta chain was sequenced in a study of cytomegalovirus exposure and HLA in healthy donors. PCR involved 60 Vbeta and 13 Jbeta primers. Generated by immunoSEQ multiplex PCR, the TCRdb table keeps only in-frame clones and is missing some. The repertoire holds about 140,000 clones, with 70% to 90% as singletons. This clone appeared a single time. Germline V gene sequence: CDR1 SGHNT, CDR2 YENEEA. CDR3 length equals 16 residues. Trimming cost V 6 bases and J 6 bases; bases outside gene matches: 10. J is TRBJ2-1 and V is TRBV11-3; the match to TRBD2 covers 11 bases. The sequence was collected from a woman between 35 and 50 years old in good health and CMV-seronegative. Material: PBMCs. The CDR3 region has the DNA TGTGCCAGCAGTCCCACTGGGACTAGCGGAGTCAATGAGCAGTTCTTC. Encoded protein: CASSPTGTSGVNEQFF.